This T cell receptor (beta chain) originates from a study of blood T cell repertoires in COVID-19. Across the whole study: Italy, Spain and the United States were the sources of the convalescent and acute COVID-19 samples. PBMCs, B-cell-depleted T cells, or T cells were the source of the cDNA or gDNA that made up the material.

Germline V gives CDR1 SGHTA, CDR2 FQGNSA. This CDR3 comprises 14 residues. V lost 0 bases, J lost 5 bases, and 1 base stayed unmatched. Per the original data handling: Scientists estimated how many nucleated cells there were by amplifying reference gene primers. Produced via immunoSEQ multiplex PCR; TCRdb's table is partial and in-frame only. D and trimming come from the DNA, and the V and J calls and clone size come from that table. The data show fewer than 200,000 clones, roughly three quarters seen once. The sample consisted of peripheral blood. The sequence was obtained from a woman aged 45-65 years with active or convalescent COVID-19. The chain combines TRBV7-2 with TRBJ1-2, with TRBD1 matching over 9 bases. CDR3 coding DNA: TGTGCCAGCAGCTTAGCTGGGACAGGGTATGGCTACACCTTC. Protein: CASSLAGTGYGYTF.